This TCR beta chain was retrieved from a study of T cells in Graves' hyperthyroidism and ophthalmopathy. Study results and limitations: Blood also contained most expanded thyroid clonotypes above 0.001. The model made its ophthalmopathy prediction, and onset followed a median approximately 7 months later.

TCR beta CDR3 regions were amplified from RNA transcripts. The HTBI primer set was used in a first-round RT-PCR of the TCR CDR3. TCRdb reanalysed the multiplex PCR reads using MiXCR and keeps one entry per CDR3 protein. The table lists under 350,000 distinct CDR3 sequences, more than 15% of them singletons, with about 50% in the top ten. This CDR3 comprises 13 residues. V shed 8 bases and J shed 6 bases, with 16 bases lying between them. CDR1 is MGHDK, CDR2 SYGVNS, per germline. This clonotype was counted only a few times. What it recognizes is unknown. The clonotype comes from a woman aged 55-70 years with Graves' ophthalmopathy. This chain joins TRBV25-1 and TRBJ1-2, with D possibly being TRBD1 (6 bases). Sequencing input: blood. CDR3 in amino acids: CASFPGGGDGYTF. The CDR3 DNA follows: TGTGCCAGCTTCCCGGGAGGGGGAGATGGCTACACCTTC.